This TCR beta chain comes out of a study of cytomegalovirus exposure and HLA in healthy donors. Germline V gene data show CDR1 as SGHRS and CDR2 as YFSETQ. With V trimmed by 2 bases and J by 2 bases, 6 bases remained unmatched. CDR3 length: 16 amino acids. In the PCR, 60 Vbeta and 13 Jbeta primers were used. Generated by immunoSEQ multiplex PCR, the TCRdb table keeps only in-frame clones and is missing some. Of under 130,000 clones in the sample, nearly 15% were seen once. The origin of this receptor is a female donor in good health and CMV-seronegative. Sequencing was done on a sample of PBMCs. This chain joins TRBV5-1 and TRBJ2-2, with 7 bases aligning to TRBD1. This CDR3 reads CASSFGDRVNTGELFF. The CDR3 DNA follows: TGCGCCAGCAGCTTCGGTGACAGGGTCAACACCGGGGAGCTGTTTTTT.